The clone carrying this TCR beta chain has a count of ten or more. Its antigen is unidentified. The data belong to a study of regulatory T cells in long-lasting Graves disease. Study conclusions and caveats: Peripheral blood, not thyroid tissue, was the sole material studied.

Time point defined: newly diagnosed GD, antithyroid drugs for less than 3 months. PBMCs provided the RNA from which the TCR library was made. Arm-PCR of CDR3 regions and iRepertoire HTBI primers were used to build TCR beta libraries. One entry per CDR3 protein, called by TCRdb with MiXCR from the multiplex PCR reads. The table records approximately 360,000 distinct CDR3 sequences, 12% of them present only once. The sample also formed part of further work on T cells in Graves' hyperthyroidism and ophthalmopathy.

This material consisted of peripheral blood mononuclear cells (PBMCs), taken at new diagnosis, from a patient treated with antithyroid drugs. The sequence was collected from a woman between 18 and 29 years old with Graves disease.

This CDR3 reads CASRKRAGNTGELFF. The CDR3 DNA reads TGTGCCAGCCGCAAAAGAGCGGGGAACACCGGGGAGCTGTTTTTT. This chain links TRBV25-1 with TRBJ2-2, with a weak D call TRBD2 (6 bases). CDR3 length equals 15 residues. V gave up 8 bases and J gave up 1 base, with 14 bases separating them. Per germline, CDR1 MGHDK and CDR2 SYGVNS.